This T cell receptor beta chain was recovered during a study of shared clonotypes between healthy human individuals. Study-level points and caveats: In having few donors, the study represented limited genetic and exposure-history diversity. Researchers found naive subsets generally carried larger estimated richness than memory subsets. Compared with clonotypes that all four donors shared, non-shared clonotypes had lower generation probabilities.

The donor population consisted of healthy HIV-negative adults with no recent acute infections or vaccinations. This clone occurred once. Its antigen is still unknown. CDR3 length equals 13 residues. Germline lookup yields CDR1 SGHTA and CDR2 FQGNSA. The V and J ends lost 5 bases and 4 bases respectively, with 12 bases between them. TCRdb's copy holds only in-frame clones and misses some; the assay was immunoSEQ multiplex PCR. The sample consists of some 1.4 million clones, around 95% of them appearing once. Input material: naive CD4+ T cells sorted from blood. Subset indicated: CD45RA+ positively selected. The receptor was isolated from a man aged 25-40 years in good health. The chain uses TRBV7-2 and TRBJ2-7, with D perhaps TRBD2 (6 bases). In DNA form, the CDR3 reads TGTGCCAGCAGCCAGGGTGGGAGGTACGAGCAGTACTTC. The encoded protein is CASSQGGRYEQYF.